This TCR beta chain was identified during a study of blood T cells in healthy people across ages. A second PCR, run for about 6 to 12 cycles, used a sample-barcoded 5' primer plus a J-beta primer mix. TCRdb recomputed calls from the 5' RACE reads with MiXCR, one row per CDR3 protein. The sample consists of about 680,000 distinct CDR3 sequences, about 52% of them appearing once. In this sample, this clonotype turned up once. Germline CDR1 reads MNHNY; CDR2 reads SVGAGI (reference sequence). The CDR3 is made up of 14 amino acids. The ends were cut back, 2 bases at V and 7 bases at J, with 15 bases in the middle.

The rearrangement joins TRBV6-6 to TRBJ2-7; possibly TRBD2 for D (5 bases). The sequence was obtained from a woman aged 55-70 years in good health. Source material: blood. DNA of the CDR3: TGTGCCAGCAGTTACAGCGGACCCTACAATGAGCAGTACTTC. Translation: CASSYSGPYNEQYF.